There are a few counts of the clone carrying this TCR beta chain. Its antigen remains unidentified. These data are taken from a study of human T cells and chemical hapten exposure. Across the whole study: Mostly female, the patients presented with alopecia areata, totalis or universalis.

CDR3 length equals 14 residues. Germline V gene lookup returns CDR1 SGHVS and CDR2 FQNEAQ. V lost 8 bases and J lost 11, with 25 bases in between. Study outcomes and limitations: Expanded TCRs grouped into significantly more large CDR3 similarity clusters than controls produced.

Time point here: patch test 1, 2 weeks after DPC sensitization. Treatment meaning: therapeutic diphenylcyclopropenone sensitization with weekly scalp DPC. Researchers sampled blood before each patch test went on. TCRdb reanalysed the RACE reads using MiXCR and keeps one entry per CDR3 protein. The data contain under 130,000 distinct CDR3 sequences, approximately 9.9% of them seen just once; the ten biggest clones take up under 4.5%. Sequencing used whole blood, obtained in connection with sensitization to the hapten diphenylcyclopropenone (DPC). The origin of this receptor is a woman aged 40 to 49 with alopecia areata. Some clones in this sample may be carry-over from other donors' samples. The genes are TRBV7-8 and TRBJ2-7; either TRBD1 or TRBD2 may fit D (5 bases each). In DNA, the CDR3 is TGTGCCAGCGGAGTCGCCTCCCGGGGACCCCTCGAGTACTTC. It yields the protein CASGVASRGPLEYF.